These 24 T cell receptor beta chains share one sample of origin, sequenced in a study of cytomegalovirus exposure and HLA in healthy donors. This PCR relied on a set of 60 Vbeta primers and 13 Jbeta primers. The method was immunoSEQ multiplex PCR; TCRdb's version includes in-frame clones alone and lacks a portion of them. The repertoire consists of 150,000 to 200,000 clones, with about three quarters occurring once and the leading ten covering about 1%. What was sequenced was PBMCs. Source of these receptors: a woman in her thirties or forties in good health and CMV-seronegative.

This rearrangement joins TRBV30 to TRBJ2-3; D is ambiguous. Trimming removed 4 bases from V and 0 bases from J, with 11 bases in between. Per the germline V gene, CDR1 is GTSNPN and CDR2 is SVGIG (reference sequence). This CDR3 comprises 14 residues. This CDR3 is CAWTPWASTDTQYF. CDR3 in DNA: TGTGCCTGGACCCCGTGGGCTAGCACAGATACGCAGTATTTT.

The sample holds one count of this clone. This chain joins TRBV19 and TRBJ2-2; D unresolved. CDR3 length: 14 amino acids. V was clipped by 4 bases and J by 0 bases, with 6 bases between them. Per germline, CDR1 LNHDA and CDR2 SQIVND (reference sequence). The CDR3 region is CASSTRANTGELFF. CDR3 nucleotides: TGTGCCAGTAGTACTCGCGCGAACACCGGGGAGCTGTTTTTT. Based on the CDR3 plus reference TRBV19 and TRBJ2-2, the full variable domain is DGGITQSPKYLFRKEGQNVTLSCEQNLNHDAMYWYRQDPGQGLRLIYYSQIVNDFQKGDIAEGYSVSREKKESFPLTVTSAQKNPTAFYLCASSTRANTGELFFGEGSRLTVL.

This chain connects TRBV21-1 to TRBJ1-2. TRBV21-1 is listed as a pseudogene. This CDR3 is built from 14 residues. CDR3: CASSSPGEDYGYTF. In DNA, the CDR3 is TGTGCCAGCAGCTCCCCGGGGGAAGACTATGGCTACACCTTC.

This clone was seen once. The rearrangement joins TRBV6-1 to TRBJ2-2; D may be TRBD2 (6 bases). There are 15 residues in the CDR3. CDR1 is MNHNS, CDR2 SASEGT, per germline. The ends were cut back, 6 bases at V and 6 bases at J, with 17 bases in the middle. The CDR3 DNA reads TGTGCCAGCAGGTTGGAGCGCGGGGTCCCCGGGGAGCTGTTTTTT. Translated, it gives CASRLERGVPGELFF.

The chain links TRBV7-3 to TRBJ2-2; 7 positions match TRBD2. V gave up 5 bases and J gave up 0 bases; unmatched junction bases: 3. The CDR3 has 15 amino acids. Germline V gene lookup returns CDR1 SGHTA and CDR2 FQGTGA. CDR3 bases: TGTGCCAGCAGCCTCGGACTAGCGAACACCGGGGAGCTGTTTTTT. Protein: CASSLGLANTGELFF. Based on the CDR3 plus reference TRBV7-3 and TRBJ2-2, the full variable domain is GAGVSQTPSNKVTEKGKYVELRCDPISGHTALYWYRQSLGQGPEFLIYFQGTGAADDSGLPNDRFFAVRPEGSVSTLKIQRTERGDSAVYLCASSLGLANTGELFFGEGSRLTVL.

This clone came up a few times. The rearrangement joins TRBV7-9 to TRBJ2-3; 12 positions agree with TRBD2. Germline V gene sequence: CDR1 SEHNR, CDR2 FQNEAQ (reference sequence). This CDR3 comprises 15 residues. V gave up 5 bases and J gave up 5 bases; unmatched junction bases: 5. CDR3 sequence (DNA): TGTGCCAGCAGCACTAGGGGACTAGCGGGAGATACGCAGTATTTT. As protein: CASSTRGLAGDTQYF.

The chain recombines TRBV29-1 with TRBJ2-1; 13 bases align to TRBD2. CDR1 is SQVTM, CDR2 ANQGSEA, per germline. The length of the CDR3 is 16 residues. Unmatched junction bases numbered 12, after V lost 5 bases and J lost 8 bases. CDR3 DNA: TGCAGCGTTACCGGACTAGCGGGAGTTTGGGGGGATGAGCAGTTCTTC. Residues: CSVTGLAGVWGDEQFF.

The J gene is TRBJ1-6, the V gene TRBV30, with 10 bases aligning to TRBD1. Germline V gives CDR1 GTSNPN, CDR2 SVGIG (reference sequence). With 5 bases clipped from V and 7 bases from J, the junction kept 2 bases outside the gene matches. The CDR3 is 13 residues long. CDR3 bases: TGTGCCTGGCAGACAGGGGGCAATTCACCCCTCCACTTT. Translation: CAWQTGGNSPLHF.

For the CDR3, the DNA is TGTGCCAGCGGTCCAGAGGACTCCTCACCCTCAGGCTACACCTTC. It codes for CASGPEDSSPSGYTF. The J gene is TRBJ1-2, the V gene TRBV6-4, with D hard to call. V was shortened by 8 bases and J by 8 bases, with 24 bases between the two germline ends. Germline CDR1 and CDR2: MRHNA and SNTAGT. This CDR3 spans 15 amino acids.

This chain joins TRBV7-9 and TRBJ1-2; no clear D. Germline V gene lookup returns CDR1 SEHNR and CDR2 FQNEAQ (reference sequence). The CDR3 is made up of 14 amino acids. Trimming removed 5 bases at V and 4 bases at J, with 14 bases between. This CDR3 is CASSLTSTSYGYTF. CDR3 bases: TGTGCCAGCAGCCTGACCTCCACTAGCTATGGCTACACCTTC.

V and J are TRBV30 and TRBJ1-3, with D hard to call. The germline V gene has CDR1 GTSNPN and CDR2 SVGIG (reference sequence). The CDR3 covers 12 residues. With 0 bases removed from V and 3 bases from J, the gap between germline ends came to 3 bases. The DNA of the CDR3 is TGTGCCTGGAGTGTACTTGGAAACACCATATATTTT. Translated: CAWSVLGNTIYF.

V usage is TRBV2 and J usage is TRBJ2-1; 7 bases fit TRBD2. Germline trimming cut 4 bases from V and 6 bases from J; bases unmatched to any gene: 9. The germline V gene has CDR1 SNHLY and CDR2 FYNNEI. This CDR3 has 15 amino acids. CDR3 nucleotides: TGTGCCAGCAGTGGGAGGCTAGCGGTGACCAATGAGCAGTTCTTC. Protein product: CASSGRLAVTNEQFF.

The gene calls are TRBV27 and TRBJ1-5, with D perhaps matching TRBD1 (5 bases). The CDR3 consists of 14 residues. The V end was cut by 7 bases, the J end by 1 base, with 11 bases between. Germline CDR1 and CDR2: MNHEY and SMNVEV (reference sequence). The CDR3 reads CASTSGGSNQPQHF. The DNA for the CDR3 is TGTGCCAGCACCTCGGGGGGGAGCAATCAGCCCCAGCATTTT.

This clone was recorded once. The chain couples TRBV30 to TRBJ1-2, with D possibly being TRBD1 (5 bases). CDR1 and CDR2 from the germline V gene are GTSNPN and SVGIG (reference sequence). The CDR3 spans 13 residues. V lost 3 bases and J lost 8, with 16 bases in between. DNA of the CDR3: TGTGCCTGGAGCCCCCAGGTCCAGGGAGGCTACACCTTC. This sequence encodes CAWSPQVQGGYTF. Drawing the rest from reference TRBV30 and TRBJ1-2, the complete variable domain is SQTIHQWPATLVQPVGSPLSLECTVEGTSNPNLYWYRQAAGRGLQLLFYSVGIGQISSEVPQNLSASRPQDRQFILSSKKLLLSDSGFYLCAWSPQVQGGYTFGSGTRLTVV.

The chain couples TRBV7-9 to TRBJ2-4, with D unresolved. The CDR3 consists of 15 residues. V was clipped by 11 bases and J by 7 bases, with 24 bases between them. CDR1 is SEHNR, CDR2 FQNEAQ, per germline (reference sequence). The CDR3 loop reads CAGLPPKIWWNIQYF. The CDR3 DNA reads as TGTGCCGGGCTTCCGCCGAAGATCTGGTGGAACATTCAGTACTTC. Looking up the rest from reference TRBV7-9 and TRBJ2-4 gives the full variable domain: DTGVSQNPRHKITKRGQNVTFRCDPISEHNRLYWYRQTLGQGPEFLTYFQNEAQLEKSRLLSDRFSAERPKGSFSTLEIQRTEQGDSAMYLCAGLPPKIWWNIQYFGAGTRLSVL.

The table lists this clone with a few counts. This chain joins TRBV4-2 and TRBJ2-5; TRBD2 matches at 14 bases. The germline CDR1 and CDR2 sequences are LGHNA and YNFKEQ. The V gene end was trimmed by 1 base and the J gene end by 4 bases; junction bases not matched to a gene: 2. The CDR3 runs 16 residues. The CDR3 coding sequence is TGTGCCAGCAGCCAAGGACTAGCGGGAGGGGGAGAGACCCAGTACTTC. This codes for CASSQGLAGGGETQYF.

The chain couples TRBV6-1 to TRBJ2-7; D possibly corresponds to TRBD2 (5 bases). V gave up 5 bases and J gave up 4 bases, with 15 bases separating them. Germline CDR1 and CDR2: MNHNS and SASEGT. This CDR3 comprises 14 residues. The CDR3 sequence is CASSWLSGEYEQYV. CDR3 nucleotides: TGTGCCAGCAGTTGGCTCTCCGGGGAATACGAGCAGTACGTC.

This rearrangement joins TRBV6-5 to TRBJ1-4; D remains ambiguous. Deletions cut 7 bases from V and 1 base from J, with 7 bases between. There are 13 residues in the CDR3. Germline CDR1 reads MNHEY; CDR2 reads SVGAGI. DNA of the CDR3: TGTGCCAGCATGCGGAGAACTAATGAAAAACTGTTTTTT. This encodes CASMRRTNEKLFF.

Only one count was recorded for this clone. V gene TRBV27 combines with J gene TRBJ1-1; D is ambiguous. With 8 bases removed from V and 0 bases from J, the gap between germline ends came to 16 bases. Per germline, CDR1 MNHEY and CDR2 SMNVEV (reference sequence). This CDR3 contains 15 residues. CDR3 protein: CASQEQTYMNTEAFF. The CDR3 DNA sequence: TGTGCCAGCCAGGAACAGACATACATGAACACTGAAGCTTTCTTT.

The J gene is TRBJ1-2, the V gene TRBV5-1, with 7 bases aligning to TRBD1. Germline assignment: CDR1 SGHRS and CDR2 YFSETQ. The CDR3 covers 13 residues. The V gene end was trimmed by 5 bases and the J gene end by 3 bases; junction bases not matched to a gene: 4. Here the CDR3 reads CASSGTVDYGYTF. CDR3 nucleotide sequence: TGCGCCAGCAGTGGGACAGTCGACTATGGCTACACCTTC.

This clone was detected only a few times. V and J are TRBV7-3 and TRBJ1-1; TRBD1 is a possible D gene (6 bases). The germline V gene has CDR1 SGHTA and CDR2 FQGTGA. This CDR3 has 15 amino acids. Trimming cost V 8 bases and J 1 base, with 17 bases left between them. The CDR3: CASRREPQGNTEAFF. In nucleotides, the CDR3 is TGTGCCAGCCGGCGTGAACCACAGGGGAACACTGAAGCTTTCTTT.

The chain uses TRBV4-1 and TRBJ2-7; 7 nucleotides agree with TRBD1. Germline values: CDR1 MGHRA, CDR2 YSYEKL. This CDR3 comprises 13 residues. With 3 bases clipped from V and 4 bases from J, the junction kept 3 bases outside the gene matches. The CDR3 protein is CASSQNRGYEQYF. Here the CDR3 DNA reads TGCGCCAGCAGCCAGAACAGGGGATACGAGCAGTACTTC.

This chain links TRBV6-6 with TRBJ2-3; TRBD2 matches at 10 bases. With V trimmed by 7 bases and J by 6 bases, 10 bases remained unmatched. Looked up from germline, CDR1 is MNHNY and CDR2 is SVGAGI (reference sequence). The CDR3 length is 15 residues. DNA for the CDR3: TGTGCCAGCAAGGGAGCGGGAGGGGGGGCGGATACGCAGTATTTT. It translates to CASKGAGGGADTQYF.

The rearrangement links TRBV7-9 to TRBJ2-2, with D possibly being TRBD1 (6 bases). This CDR3 comprises 16 residues. V lost 5 bases, J lost 1 base, and 14 bases lay in between. Germline CDR1 SEHNR, CDR2 FQNEAQ (reference sequence). This CDR3 is CASSPRGQKNTGELFF. As DNA, the CDR3 is TGTGCCAGCAGCCCACGAGGACAGAAGAACACCGGGGAGCTGTTTTTT.